This T cell receptor beta chain was found in a study of Ad26.COV2.S vaccination and SARS-CoV-2 variants. Background on the study: Participant was drawn from the COV1001 Ad26.COV2.S trial arm.

The sample's treatment: 15 to 20 received Ad26.COV2.S at low or high dose, single or two shots; a few received placebo; per-sample allocation not given. Day 63 after the first vaccine or placebo injection was the time point for sampling. This clone was seen once. Profiled with immunoSEQ multiplex PCR; TCRdb holds only in-frame clones, not every one. The sample records 300,000 to 450,000 clones, around 83% being singletons. The sequence derives from a person aged 18 to 59 who received the Ad26.COV2.S COVID-19 vaccine or a placebo. Sequenced here: peripheral blood, sampled in a trial of Ad26.COV2.S vaccine versus placebo.

This CDR3 is CASSFIGELFF. The DNA for the CDR3 is TGTGCCAGCAGCTTCATCGGGGAGCTGTTTTTT. The rearrangement joins TRBV11-2 to TRBJ2-2; D not certain. The CDR3 has 11 residues. The germline V gene encodes CDR1 SGHAT and CDR2 FQNNGV. With 3 bases removed from V and 7 bases from J, the gap between germline ends came to 3 bases.